This T cell receptor (beta chain) derives from a study of beta chain features in type 1 diabetes. To note about this clone: The antigen remains undetermined.

The entirety of the isolated RNA underwent reverse transcription, so expressed TCRB transcripts were sequenced. Produced via immunoSEQ multiplex PCR; TCRdb's table is partial and in-frame only. The table shows almost 350,000 clones, with around 20% occurring only once. V lost 2 bases and J 2 bases, leaving 14 bases between the germline ends. Germline-derived CDR1 and CDR2 are SGHNT and YYREEE (reference sequence). This CDR3 is 15 amino acids long. The study's findings and limits: The naive, central memory and Treg TCRB repertoires showed an apparent similarity that was greater among patients than among healthy donors.

Input material: naive CD4+ T cells from blood. The chain recombines TRBV5-4 with TRBJ2-7; perhaps TRBD2 as D (6 bases). The sequence derives from a woman aged 18 to 35 in good health. The CDR3 loop reads CASSLSGTPAYEQYF. CDR3 sequence (DNA): TGTGCCAGCAGCTTATCCGGGACTCCCGCCTACGAGCAGTACTTC.